Many counts were recorded for the clone carrying this T cell receptor beta chain. The authors made TCR beta cDNA from 450 to 600 ng total RNA with a constant-region primer. Three rounds of nested multiplex PCR with slightly modified ARM-PCR produced TCR beta libraries. Amplification in the first two PCR rounds was performed using TRBV1-TRBV30 forward primers and a C-beta reverse primer for around 9 cycles each. Using its own MiXCR run on the multiplex PCR reads, TCRdb lists one record per CDR3 protein. Here the sample spans around 120,000 distinct CDR3 sequences, nearly 70% being singletons. Germline loops: CDR1 MNHNY, CDR2 SVGAGI (reference sequence). The V and J ends lost 5 bases and 0 bases respectively, with 17 bases between them. The length of the CDR3 is 16 residues. The entry originates in a study of tumor-infiltrating lymphocytes in primary liver carcinoma. Scientists recovered RNA and DNA together from about 20-30 mg of unsorted bulk tissue.

Sequenced material: tumor-adjacent normal liver tissue. The TCR comes from a woman aged 55-69 years with primary liver carcinoma and hepatitis B virus infection. The chain couples TRBV6-6 to TRBJ2-7; perhaps TRBD1 as D (5 bases). CDR3 amino acids: CASSQDTLINSYEQYF. The CDR3 nucleotides are TGTGCCAGCAGTCAGGACACTTTAATCAACTCCTACGAGCAGTACTTC.